This T cell receptor beta chain derives from a study of shared clonotypes between healthy human individuals. Trimming pared 0 bases from V and 1 base from J, leaving 12 bases between. Germline V gene data show CDR1 as MNHEY and CDR2 as SVGAGI. There are 16 residues in the CDR3. Repertoires were generated with immunoSEQ multiplex PCR, while TCRdb's copy carries only in-frame clones and drops some. Found here are roughly 500,000 clones, less than 85% of them singletons; the top ten hold 10% to 15%. The V gene is TRBV6-5, the J gene TRBJ2-5; unclear D gene. Material for sequencing was PBMCs. The source is a woman aged 40 to 49 in good health. Some clones in this sample may be carry-over from other donors' samples. Here the CDR3 reads CASSYSVRSGQETQYF. CDR3 nucleotides: TGTGCCAGCAGTTACTCGGTCCGGTCGGGCCAAGAGACCCAGTACTTC.